Below, one T cell receptor (beta chain) is given with its context. Its antigen remains unidentified. These donors were members of the roughly 120-subject validation cohort, a group separate from the approximately 680-subject first cohort. Clones were read by immunoSEQ multiplex PCR, and TCRdb kept only the in-frame ones, dropping some. The sample holds about 250,000 clones, roughly 90% seen once. CDR1 and CDR2 from the germline V gene are SGHAT and FQNNGV. Trimming at V came to 2 bases and at J to 5 bases, leaving 7 bases not matched to a gene. CDR3 size: 16 residues. This sample was taken from a study of cytomegalovirus exposure and HLA in healthy donors. Study-wide findings and caveats: Rarity marked most TCR sequences, yet some public TCRs occurred in many donors. The authors listed about 170 TCR beta chains as cytomegalovirus-associated. Using the classifier, cytomegalovirus status was reportedly diagnosed with high specificity and sensitivity.

Sequenced material: PBMCs. This clonotype originated in a young man in good health and CMV-seropositive. V usage is TRBV11-2 and J usage is TRBJ2-7, with 12 positions matching TRBD2. In DNA form, the CDR3 reads TGTGCCAGCAGCTTACTAGCGGGAGGGTTTATCGACGAGCAGTACTTC. Translated: CASSLLAGGFIDEQYF.